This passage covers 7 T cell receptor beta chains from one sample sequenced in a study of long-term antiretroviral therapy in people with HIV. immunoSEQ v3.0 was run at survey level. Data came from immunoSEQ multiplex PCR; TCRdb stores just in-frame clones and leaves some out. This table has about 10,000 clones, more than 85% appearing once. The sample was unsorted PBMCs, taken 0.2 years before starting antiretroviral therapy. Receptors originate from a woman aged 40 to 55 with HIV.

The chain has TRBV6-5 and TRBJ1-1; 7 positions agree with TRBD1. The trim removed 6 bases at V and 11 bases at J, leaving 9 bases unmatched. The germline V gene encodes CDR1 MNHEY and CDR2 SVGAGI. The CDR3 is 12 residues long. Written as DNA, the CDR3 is TGTGCCAGCAGCTATATAACAGGGGCGGCTTTCTTT. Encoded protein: CASSYITGAAFF.

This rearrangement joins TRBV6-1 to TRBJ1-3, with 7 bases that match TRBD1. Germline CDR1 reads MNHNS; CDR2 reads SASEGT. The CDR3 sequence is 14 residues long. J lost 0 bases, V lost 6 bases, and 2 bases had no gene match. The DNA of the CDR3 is TGTGCCAGCAGCGGACAGGACTCTGGAAACACCATATATTTT. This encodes CASSGQDSGNTIYF.

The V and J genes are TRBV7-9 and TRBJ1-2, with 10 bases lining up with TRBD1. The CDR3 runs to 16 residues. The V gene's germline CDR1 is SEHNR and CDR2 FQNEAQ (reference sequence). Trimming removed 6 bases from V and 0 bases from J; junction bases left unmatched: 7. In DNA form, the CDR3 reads TGTGCCAGCAGTCCGCCCGGGACAGGGGCTAACTATGGCTACACCTTC. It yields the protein CASSPPGTGANYGYTF.

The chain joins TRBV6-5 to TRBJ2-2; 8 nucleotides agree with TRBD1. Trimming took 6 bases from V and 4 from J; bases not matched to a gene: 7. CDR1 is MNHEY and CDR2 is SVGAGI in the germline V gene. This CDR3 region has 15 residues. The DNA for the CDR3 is TGTGCCAGCAGATGGACAGGGAGAACCACCGGGGAGCTGTTTTTT. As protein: CASRWTGRTTGELFF.

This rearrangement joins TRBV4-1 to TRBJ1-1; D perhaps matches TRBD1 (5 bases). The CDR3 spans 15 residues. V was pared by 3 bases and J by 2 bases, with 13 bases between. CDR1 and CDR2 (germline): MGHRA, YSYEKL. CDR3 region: CASSQAGGTNTEAFF. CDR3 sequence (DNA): TGCGCCAGCAGCCAGGCTGGGGGGACTAACACTGAAGCTTTCTTT.

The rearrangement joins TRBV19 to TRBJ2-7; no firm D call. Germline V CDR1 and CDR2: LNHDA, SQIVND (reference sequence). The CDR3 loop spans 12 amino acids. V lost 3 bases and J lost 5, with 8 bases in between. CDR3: CASSIGRHEQYF. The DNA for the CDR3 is TGTGCCAGTAGTATCGGACGCCACGAGCAGTACTTC.

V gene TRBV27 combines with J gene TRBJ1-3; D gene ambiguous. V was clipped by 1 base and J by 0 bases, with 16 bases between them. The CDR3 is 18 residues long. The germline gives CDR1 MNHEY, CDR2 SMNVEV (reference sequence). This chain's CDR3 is CASSLFFRSLSSGNTIYF. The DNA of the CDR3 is TGTGCCAGCAGTTTATTTTTTCGGAGCTTGAGCTCTGGAAACACCATATATTTT.